This paragraph covers one T cell receptor (beta chain) sequence. These data belong to a study of blood T cell repertoires in COVID-19. About the research overall: The origin of the acute and convalescent COVID-19 samples was the United States, Italy and Spain. T cells, B-cell-depleted T cells, or PBMCs provided the cDNA or gDNA that served as material.

The assay was immunoSEQ multiplex PCR, and TCRdb's table has in-frame clones only and misses some. Of about 130,000 clones listed, 70% to 90% are singletons. V was pared by 9 bases and J by 2 bases, with 16 bases between. Per germline, CDR1 LNHDA and CDR2 SQIVND (reference sequence). This CDR3 has 15 residues. This TCR was sampled from a man aged 45-65 years who had recovered from COVID-19. This chain joins TRBV19 and TRBJ2-2, with D possibly TRBD1 on 6 matching bases. The sequenced sample consisted of PBMCs or T cells enriched from blood (not recorded which). Written as DNA, the CDR3 is TGTGCCAGCGCGGCAACAGGGTTTAACACCGGGGAGCTGTTTTTT. Translated, it gives CASAATGFNTGELFF.